This T cell receptor beta chain originates from a study of T cell responses to AZD1222 COVID-19 vaccine. Study-wide points: Reports say nearly half of spike-specific TCRs go after unmutated variant regions. Across the whole spike, CD4 TCRs peaked at regions 160-218 and 743-854.

Libraries were prepared by immunoSEQ multiplex PCR; TCRdb keeps only in-frame clonotypes and omits some of them. The sample includes about 160,000 clones, more than 85% of them seen just once. Pooling of second doses given at about 4 or about 12 weeks was done. The CDR3 contains 14 residues. Looked up from germline, CDR1 is LNHDA and CDR2 is SQIVND (reference sequence). Trimming took 7 bases from V and 0 from J, leaving 13 bases between them. A word on this clone: Its cognate antigen is unknown.

Sequenced here: peripheral blood, sampled 28 days after the second AZD1222 dose. The chain joins TRBV19 to TRBJ2-7; D is uncertain. The clonotype was recovered from an adult who received the AZD1222 COVID-19 vaccine. CDR3: CASNDGDSSYEQYF. Written as DNA, the CDR3 is TGTGCCAGTAATGATGGGGATAGCTCCTACGAGCAGTACTTC.